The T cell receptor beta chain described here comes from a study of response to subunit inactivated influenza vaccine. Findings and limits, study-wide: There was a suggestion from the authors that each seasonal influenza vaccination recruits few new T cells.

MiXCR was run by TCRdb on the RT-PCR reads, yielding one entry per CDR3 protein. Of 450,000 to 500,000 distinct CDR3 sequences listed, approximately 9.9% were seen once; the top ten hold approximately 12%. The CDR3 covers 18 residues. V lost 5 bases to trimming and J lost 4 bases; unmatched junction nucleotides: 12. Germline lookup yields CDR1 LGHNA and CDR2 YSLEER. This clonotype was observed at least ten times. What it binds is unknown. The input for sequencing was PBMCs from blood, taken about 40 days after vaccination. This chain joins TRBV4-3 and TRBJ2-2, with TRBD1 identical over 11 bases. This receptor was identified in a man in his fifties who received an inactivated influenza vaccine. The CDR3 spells CASSYQDRGRFSTGELFF. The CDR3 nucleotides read TGCGCCAGCAGCTATCAGGACAGGGGGCGCTTCAGCACCGGGGAGCTGTTTTTT.